This T cell receptor beta chain emerged from a study of Ad26.COV2.S vaccination and SARS-CoV-2 variants. Regarding the study as a whole: Responses of T cells in total may have been underestimated by the TCR breadth and depth analyses.

Treatment reported: roughly 20 received Ad26.COV2.S at low or high dose, single or two shots; several received placebo; per-sample allocation not given. Samples analyzed were those drawn on day 63 after the first vaccine or placebo injection. The CDR3 has 16 residues. Germline V lookup: CDR1 SGHNT, CDR2 YYREEE (reference sequence). V was clipped by 3 bases and J by 8 bases, with 20 bases between them. Produced via immunoSEQ multiplex PCR; TCRdb's table is partial and in-frame only. The sample comprises hundreds of thousands of clones, around nine tenths of which are singletons, and around 11% rests with the top ten. As for this clone: Its antigen is still unknown.

This clonotype was sampled from a person aged 18 to 65 who received the Ad26.COV2.S COVID-19 vaccine or a placebo. The material sequenced was peripheral blood, taken in a trial of Ad26.COV2.S vaccine versus placebo. The chain joins TRBV5-4 to TRBJ1-4; D call uncertain. CDR3 protein: CASSSMDGVGWEKLFF. The CDR3 coding sequence is TGTGCCAGCAGCTCCATGGACGGGGTGGGTTGGGAAAAACTGTTTTTT.